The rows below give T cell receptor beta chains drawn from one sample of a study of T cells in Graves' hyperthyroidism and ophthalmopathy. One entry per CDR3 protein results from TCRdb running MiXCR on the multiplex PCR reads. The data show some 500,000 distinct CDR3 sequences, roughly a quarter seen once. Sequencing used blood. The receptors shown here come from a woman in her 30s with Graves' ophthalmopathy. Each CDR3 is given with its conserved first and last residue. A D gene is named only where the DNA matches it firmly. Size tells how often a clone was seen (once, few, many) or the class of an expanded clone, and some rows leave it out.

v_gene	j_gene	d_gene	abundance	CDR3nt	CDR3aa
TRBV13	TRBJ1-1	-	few	TGTGCCAGCAGCGACCAAGTAGCTGGTCCGGGACGGCGAGGGAGGGAAGCTTTCTTT	CASSDQVAGPGRRGREAFF
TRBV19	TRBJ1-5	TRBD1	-	TGTGCCATCAGCAGGGGGATCGGCAATCAGCCCCAGCATTTT	CAISRGIGNQPQHF
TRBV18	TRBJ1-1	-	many	TGTGCCAGCTCGCCACCGGGGGCGTTGACCGTGGGAGCTTTCTTT	CASSPPGALTVGAFF
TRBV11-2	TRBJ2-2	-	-	TGTGCCAGCAGCTTAATGTCGGGGGCGGGCACCGGGGAGCTGTTTTTT	CASSLMSGAGTGELFF
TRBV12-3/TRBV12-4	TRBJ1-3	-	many	TGTGCCAGCAGGCGTCAGGGTCTACTTGGAAACACCATATATTTT	CASRRQGLLGNTIYF
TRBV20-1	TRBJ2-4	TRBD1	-	TGCAGTGCTAGAGCCTTGGCAGGGGGAGACAAAAACATTCAGTACTTC	CSARALAGGDKNIQYF
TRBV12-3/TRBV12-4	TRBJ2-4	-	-	TGTGCCAGCAGTTTTGACGGGGTGGAGAACATTCAGTACTTC	CASSFDGVENIQYF
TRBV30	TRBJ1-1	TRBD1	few	TGTGCGCTGGGGGACAGATTGGGCACTGAAGCTTTCTTT	CALGDRLGTEAFF
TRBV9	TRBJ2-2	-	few	TGTGCCAGCAGCGAGACAGCGAACACCGGGGAGCTGTTTTTT	CASSETANTGELFF
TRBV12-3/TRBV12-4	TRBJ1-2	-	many	TGTGCCAGCAGTTCCCGGGCCACCTATGGCTACACCTTC	CASSSRATYGYTF
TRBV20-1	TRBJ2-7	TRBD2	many	TGCAGTGCTGGGCCGGGGGGGCCAATTGACGAGCAGTACTTC	CSAGPGGPIDEQYF
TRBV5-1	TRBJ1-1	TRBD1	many	TGTGCCAGCAGTTTAGGACAGGGGTTGAACACTGAAGCTTTCTTT	CASSLGQGLNTEAFF
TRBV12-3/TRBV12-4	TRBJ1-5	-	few	TGTGCCAGCAGCCCGAAGTTTAAACCCCAGCATTTT	CASSPKFKPQHF
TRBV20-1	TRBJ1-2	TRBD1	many	TGCAGTGCTAGTGACAGGGGACACTATGGCTACACCTTC	CSASDRGHYGYTF
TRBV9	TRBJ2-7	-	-	TGTGCCAGCAGCGCACCCGTACGGGGACCTACATGCTACGAGCAGTACTTC	CASSAPVRGPTCYEQYF
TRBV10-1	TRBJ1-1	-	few	TGCGCCAGCAGTGAGAAGTCGGGCGGCCTGAACACTGAAGCTTTCTTT	CASSEKSGGLNTEAFF
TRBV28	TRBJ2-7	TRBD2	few	TGTGCCAGCAGTTTAGGGACTACCGATGAGCAGTACTTC	CASSLGTTDEQYF